These 13 T cell receptor beta chains were all obtained from the same sample, sequenced in a study of T cell responses to AZD1222 COVID-19 vaccine. Repertoires were generated with immunoSEQ multiplex PCR, while TCRdb's copy carries only in-frame clones and drops some. The table includes over 85,000 clones, around 90% detected once. Sequences were derived from peripheral blood, sampled on day 0 of AZD1222 vaccination. The receptor set was obtained from an adult in good health.

The chain links TRBV6-5 to TRBJ2-7, with D unclear. The CDR3 length is 15 residues. Trimming pared 0 bases from V and 2 bases from J, leaving 11 bases between. Germline V lookup: CDR1 MNHEY, CDR2 SVGAGI. The CDR3 region is CASSYSTASAYEQYF. Here the CDR3 DNA reads TGTGCCAGCAGTTACTCGACCGCCAGTGCCTACGAGCAGTACTTC.

The chain combines TRBV19 with TRBJ1-6; D ambiguous. Trimming took off 7 bases at V and 4 bases at J, with 8 bases between the two ends. The length of the CDR3 is 13 residues. CDR1 and CDR2 from the germline V gene are LNHDA and SQIVND (reference sequence). CDR3 in amino acids: CASTPTYNSPLHF. Written as DNA, the CDR3 is TGTGCCAGTACCCCGACATATAATTCACCCCTCCACTTT.

This chain uses TRBV2 with TRBJ1-1; D is undetermined. CDR1 is SNHLY and CDR2 is FYNNEI in the germline V gene. This CDR3 has 14 amino acids. Trimming left V 2 bases short and J 4 bases short, with 11 bases between. This CDR3 reads CASSERFSGTEAFF. As DNA, the CDR3 is TGTGCCAGCAGTGAAAGGTTTAGTGGCACTGAAGCTTTCTTT. Full variable domain (rest looked up from reference TRBV2 and TRBJ1-1): EPEVTQTPSHQVTQMGQEVILRCVPISNHLYFYWYRQILGQKVEFLVSFYNNEISEKSEIFDDQFSVERPDGSNFTLKIRSTKLEDSAMYFCASSERFSGTEAFFGQGTRLTVV.

The chain joins TRBV4-3 to TRBJ1-5, with D possibly being TRBD1 (5 bases). Germline values: CDR1 LGHNA, CDR2 YSLEER. The CDR3 is 19 amino acids. V shed 0 bases and J shed 3 bases, with 21 bases lying between them. As DNA, the CDR3 is TGCGCCAGCAGCCAAGATGCCGCGAGGGGTACCCTAAACAATCAGCCCCAGCATTTT. Translated: CASSQDAARGTLNNQPQHF.

The gene calls are TRBV28 and TRBJ2-6; D might be TRBD2 (5 bases). CDR1 MDHEN and CDR2 SYDVKM come from the germline V gene. This CDR3 region has 17 residues. V was shortened by 3 bases and J by 3 bases, with 15 bases between the two germline ends. As DNA, the CDR3 is TGTGCCAGCAGTTTGTCAGCGGATGGGAGTGGGGCCAACGTCCTGACTTTC. Translated: CASSLSADGSGANVLTF.

CDR3 in DNA: TGTGCCAGCAGTAGGGGGTCTGCAACTAATGAAAAACTGTTTTTT. Amino acids: CASSRGSATNEKLFF. The genes are TRBV28 and TRBJ1-4; perhaps TRBD1 as D (6 bases). The V and J ends lost 5 bases and 0 bases respectively, with 10 bases between them. The CDR3 is 15 amino acids. Germline V lookup: CDR1 MDHEN, CDR2 SYDVKM.

This rearrangement joins TRBV4-1 to TRBJ1-2; D gene unclear. Trimming left V 0 bases short and J 7 bases short, with 15 bases between. The germline gives CDR1 MGHRA, CDR2 YSYEKL. This CDR3 is built from 15 residues. CDR3 nucleotide sequence: TGCGCCAGCAGCCAAGAGAGCGATTCTGGGAGTGGCTACACCTTC. Translating it yields CASSQESDSGSGYTF.

The chain couples TRBV9 to TRBJ2-1; 7 nucleotides line up with TRBD1. With 3 bases clipped from V and 5 bases from J, the junction kept 8 bases outside the gene matches. CDR3 length: 15 amino acids. Germline V gene data show CDR1 as SGDLS and CDR2 as YYNGEE. The CDR3 protein is CASSGQGRANNEQFF. CDR3 DNA: TGTGCCAGCAGCGGACAGGGAAGAGCTAACAATGAGCAGTTCTTC.

This rearrangement joins TRBV29-1 to TRBJ1-2, with no clear D. CDR3 length: 13 amino acids. Per the germline V gene, CDR1 is SQVTM and CDR2 is ANQGSEA. V was pared by 3 bases and J by 4 bases, with 12 bases between. Here the CDR3 reads CSVDGGWVYGYTF. The CDR3 bases are TGCAGCGTTGATGGAGGGTGGGTCTATGGCTACACCTTC.

This chain connects TRBV19 to TRBJ2-1; possible D gene TRBD1, 6 bases. Trimming shortened V by 9 bases and J by 7 bases, and 19 bases separated the two germline ends. Germline assignment: CDR1 LNHDA and CDR2 SQIVND (reference sequence). The CDR3 is 14 residues long. CDR3 region: CASQGPSGINEQFF. The DNA for the CDR3 is TGTGCCAGCCAGGGGCCCTCCGGGATTAATGAGCAGTTCTTC.

The rearrangement links TRBV10-3 to TRBJ1-1; D gene uncertain. V dropped 2 bases and J dropped 0 bases, with 10 bases sitting between them. Germline CDR1 ENHRY, CDR2 SYGVKD. The CDR3 runs 15 residues. This CDR3 is CAISEPNGMNTEAFF. The DNA for the CDR3 is TGTGCCATCAGTGAGCCAAATGGCATGAACACTGAAGCTTTCTTT.

The CDR3 is CATSDPSGTGYGYTF. The CDR3 DNA follows: TGTGCCACCAGTGACCCATCCGGGACGGGTTATGGCTACACCTTC. The V call is TRBV24-1, the J call TRBJ1-2; TRBD1 might be the D (5 bases). Germline V lookup: CDR1 KGHDR, CDR2 SFDVKD. The CDR3 loop spans 15 amino acids. Trimming cost V 4 bases and J 5 bases, with 16 bases left between them.

The table lists this clone with a count of one. This rearrangement joins TRBV7-2 to TRBJ2-7, with D possibly matching TRBD1 (5 bases). This CDR3 has 15 residues. Trimming removed 5 bases at V and 5 bases at J, with 19 bases between. Per the germline V gene, CDR1 is SGHTA and CDR2 is FQGNSA. CDR3 sequence: CASSPRTTTPHEQYF. The CDR3 DNA reads as TGTGCCAGCAGCCCCAGGACAACGACGCCTCACGAGCAGTACTTC. Drawing the rest from reference TRBV7-2 and TRBJ2-7, the complete variable domain is GAGVSQSPSNKVTEKGKDVELRCDPISGHTALYWYRQSLGQGLEFLIYFQGNSAPDKSGLPSDRFSAERTGGSVSTLTIQRTQQEDSAVYLCASSPRTTTPHEQYFGPGTRLTVT.